This T cell receptor (beta chain) is from a study of cytotoxic CD8 clonotypes in ibrutinib-treated CLL. Study-wide results and limits: Lymph node repertoires were not studied, and sampling times were unmatched. Baseline levels of clonality went above those of age-matched healthy donors and moved with circulating CD8+ T-cell counts. Public clonotypes, an uncommon group, contracted or remained stable on treatment.

In this sample, this clone turned up once. Its antigen is undetermined. Depth targeted 1 in 200,000 to 1 in 1 million T cells, averaging around 10x coverage per clonotype. Sequenced by immunoSEQ multiplex PCR; TCRdb stores in-frame clones only, minus some. The sample has some 140,000 clones; about 79% are singletons. The V gene's germline CDR1 is GTSNPN and CDR2 SVGIG (reference sequence). With 5 bases clipped from V and 2 bases from J, the junction kept 6 bases outside the gene matches. The length of the CDR3 is 15 residues. Sequenced here: PBMCs, sampled after 12 months of ibrutinib treatment. This sequence joins TRBV30 and TRBJ2-5, with 12 bases matching TRBD2. The receptor was isolated from a human donor with chronic lymphocytic leukemia. CDR3 sequence: CAWGLAGTLQETQYF. In DNA form, the CDR3 reads TGTGCCTGGGGACTAGCGGGAACCTTACAAGAGACCCAGTACTTC.